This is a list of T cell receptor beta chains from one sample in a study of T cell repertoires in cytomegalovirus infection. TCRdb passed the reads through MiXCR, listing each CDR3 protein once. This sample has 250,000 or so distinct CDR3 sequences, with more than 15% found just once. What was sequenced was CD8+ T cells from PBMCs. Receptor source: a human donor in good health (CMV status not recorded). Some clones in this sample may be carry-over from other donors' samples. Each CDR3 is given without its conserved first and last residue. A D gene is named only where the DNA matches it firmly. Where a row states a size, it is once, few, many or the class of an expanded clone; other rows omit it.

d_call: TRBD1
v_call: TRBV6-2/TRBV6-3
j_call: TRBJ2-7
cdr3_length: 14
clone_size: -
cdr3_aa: ASRGERDRNTYEQY

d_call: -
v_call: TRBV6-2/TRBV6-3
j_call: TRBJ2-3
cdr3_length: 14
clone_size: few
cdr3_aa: ASSYERSGGTDTQY

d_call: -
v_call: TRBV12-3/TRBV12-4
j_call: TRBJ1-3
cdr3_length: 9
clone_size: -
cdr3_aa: ALGAGNTIY

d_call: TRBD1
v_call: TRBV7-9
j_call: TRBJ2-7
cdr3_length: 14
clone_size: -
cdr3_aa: ASSLGTGRTSYEQY

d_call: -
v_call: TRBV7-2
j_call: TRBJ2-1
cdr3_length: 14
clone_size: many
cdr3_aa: ASSRRGTSSKNEQF

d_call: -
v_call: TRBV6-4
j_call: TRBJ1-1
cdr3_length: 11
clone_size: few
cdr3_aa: ASSETRGTEAF

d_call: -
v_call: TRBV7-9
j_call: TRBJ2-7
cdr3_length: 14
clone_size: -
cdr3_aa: ASSHPPQGDTYEQY

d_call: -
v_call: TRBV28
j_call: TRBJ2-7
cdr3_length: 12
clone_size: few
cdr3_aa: ASSTDKSSYEQY

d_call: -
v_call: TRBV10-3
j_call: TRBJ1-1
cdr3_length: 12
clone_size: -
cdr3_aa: AIERGQGSTEAF

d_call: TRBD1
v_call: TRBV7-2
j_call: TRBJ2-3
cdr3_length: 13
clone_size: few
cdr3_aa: ASSTTGGATDTQY

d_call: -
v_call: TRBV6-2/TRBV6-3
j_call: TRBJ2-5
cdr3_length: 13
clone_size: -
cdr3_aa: ASSYIRGATETQY

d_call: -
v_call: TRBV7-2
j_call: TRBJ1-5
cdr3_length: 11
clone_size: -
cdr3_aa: ASSLREWQPQH

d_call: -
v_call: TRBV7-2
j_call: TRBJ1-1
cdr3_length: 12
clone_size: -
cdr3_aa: ASLVPSMNTEAF

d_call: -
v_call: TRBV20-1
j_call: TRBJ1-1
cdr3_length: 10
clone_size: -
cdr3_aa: SAREDLSEAF

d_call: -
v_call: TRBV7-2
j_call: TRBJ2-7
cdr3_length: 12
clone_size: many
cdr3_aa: ASSETGSYYEQY

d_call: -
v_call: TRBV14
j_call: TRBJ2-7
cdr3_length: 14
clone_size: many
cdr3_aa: ASSPQSLKGFYEQY

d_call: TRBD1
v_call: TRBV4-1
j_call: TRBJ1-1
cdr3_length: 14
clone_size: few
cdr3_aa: ASSQDLDRGPTEAF

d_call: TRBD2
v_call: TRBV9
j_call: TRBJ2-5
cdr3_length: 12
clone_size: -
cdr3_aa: ASSKLAAQETQY

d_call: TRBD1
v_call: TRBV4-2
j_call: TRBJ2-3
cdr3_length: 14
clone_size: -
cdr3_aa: ASSQVGTASTDTQY

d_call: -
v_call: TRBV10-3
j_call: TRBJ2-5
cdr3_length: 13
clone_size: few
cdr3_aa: AISGQGGPQETQY

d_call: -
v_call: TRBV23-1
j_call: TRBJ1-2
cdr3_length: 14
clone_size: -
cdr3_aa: ASSHPRDTSNYGYT

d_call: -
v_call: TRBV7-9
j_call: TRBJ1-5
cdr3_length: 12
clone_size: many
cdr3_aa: ASSLGGAGQPQH

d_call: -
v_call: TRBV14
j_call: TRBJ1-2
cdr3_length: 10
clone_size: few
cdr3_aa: ASSQVWYGYT

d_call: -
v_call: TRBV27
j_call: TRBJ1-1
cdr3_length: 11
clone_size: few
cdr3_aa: ASSLTGPGEAF